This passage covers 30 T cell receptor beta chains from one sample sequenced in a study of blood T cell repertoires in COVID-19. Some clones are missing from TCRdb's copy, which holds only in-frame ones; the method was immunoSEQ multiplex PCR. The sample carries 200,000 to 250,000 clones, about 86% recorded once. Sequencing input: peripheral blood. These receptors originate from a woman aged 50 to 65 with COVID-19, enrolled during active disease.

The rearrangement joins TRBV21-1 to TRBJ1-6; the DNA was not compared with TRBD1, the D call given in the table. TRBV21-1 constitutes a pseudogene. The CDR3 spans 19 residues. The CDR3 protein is CASSKETGAGASYNSPLHF. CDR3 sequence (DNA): TGTGCCAGCAGCAAAGAAACAGGGGCCGGCGCGTCCTATAATTCACCCCTCCACTTT.

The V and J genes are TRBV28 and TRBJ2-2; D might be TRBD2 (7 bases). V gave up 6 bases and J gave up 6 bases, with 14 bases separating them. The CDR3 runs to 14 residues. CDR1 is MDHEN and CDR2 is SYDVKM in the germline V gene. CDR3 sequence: CASRASGGAGELFF. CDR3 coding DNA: TGTGCCAGCAGGGCCTCGGGGGGCGCCGGGGAGCTGTTTTTT.

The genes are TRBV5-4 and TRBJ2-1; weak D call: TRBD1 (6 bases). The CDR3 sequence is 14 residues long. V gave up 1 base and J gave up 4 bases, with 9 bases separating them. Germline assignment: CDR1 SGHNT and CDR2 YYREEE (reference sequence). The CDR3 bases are TGTGCCAGCAGCTTGAGGACAGCTTACAATGAGCAGTTCTTC. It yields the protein CASSLRTAYNEQFF.

CDR3 bases: TGTGCCAGCAGTGAAATGGCTAGCGGGCGCTCTTGGCGTGAGCAGTTCTTC. Translation: CASSEMASGRSWREQFF. The chain is built from TRBV6-1 and TRBJ2-1; 8 nucleotides match TRBD2. CDR3 length equals 17 residues. Germline V gives CDR1 MNHNS, CDR2 SASEGT. Trimming removed 2 bases from V and 9 bases from J; junction bases left unmatched: 15.

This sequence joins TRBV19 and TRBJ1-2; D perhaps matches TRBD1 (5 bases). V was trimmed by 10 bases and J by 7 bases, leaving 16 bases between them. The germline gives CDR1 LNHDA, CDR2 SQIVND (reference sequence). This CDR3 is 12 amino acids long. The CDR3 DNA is TGTGCCACCCAGAAAGGGGCTGGTGGCTACACCTTC. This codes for CATQKGAGGYTF.

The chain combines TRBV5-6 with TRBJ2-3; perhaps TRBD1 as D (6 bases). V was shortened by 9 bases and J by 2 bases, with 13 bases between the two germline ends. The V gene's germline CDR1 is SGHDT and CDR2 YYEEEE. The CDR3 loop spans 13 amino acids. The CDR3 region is CATHRVYTDTQYF. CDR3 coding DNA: TGTGCCACCCACAGGGTGTACACAGATACGCAGTATTTT. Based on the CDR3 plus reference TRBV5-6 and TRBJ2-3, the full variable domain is DAGVTQSPTHLIKTRGQQVTLRCSPKSGHDTVSWYQQALGQGPQFIFQYYEEEERQRGNFPDRFSGHQFPNYSSELNVNALLLGDSALYLCATHRVYTDTQYFGPGTRLTVL.

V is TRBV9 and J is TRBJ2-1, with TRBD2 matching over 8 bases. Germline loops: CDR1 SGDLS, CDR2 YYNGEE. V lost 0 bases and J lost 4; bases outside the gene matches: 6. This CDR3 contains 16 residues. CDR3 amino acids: CASSVASSGSYNEQFF. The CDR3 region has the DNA TGTGCCAGCAGCGTAGCTTCCAGCGGGAGTTACAATGAGCAGTTCTTC.

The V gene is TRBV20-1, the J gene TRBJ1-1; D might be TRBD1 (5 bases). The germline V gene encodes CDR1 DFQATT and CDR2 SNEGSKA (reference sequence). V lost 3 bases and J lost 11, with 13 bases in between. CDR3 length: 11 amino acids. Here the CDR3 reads CSARPVEGAFF. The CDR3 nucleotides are TGCAGTGCTAGGCCGGTGGAGGGGGCTTTCTTT.

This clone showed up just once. CDR3 loop: CASSAEQGDNTEAFF. For the CDR3, the DNA is TGTGCCAGTAGTGCGGAACAGGGAGACAACACTGAAGCTTTCTTT. J is TRBJ1-1 and V is TRBV19, with D possibly matching TRBD1 (6 bases). There are 15 residues in the CDR3. The V end lost 5 bases, the J end lost 2 bases, and 15 bases lay between the germline ends. CDR1 and CDR2 (germline): LNHDA, SQIVND (reference sequence). The whole variable domain, remainder taken from reference TRBV19 and TRBJ1-1, is DGGITQSPKYLFRKEGQNVTLSCEQNLNHDAMYWYRQDPGQGLRLIYYSQIVNDFQKGDIAEGYSVSREKKESFPLTVTSAQKNPTAFYLCASSAEQGDNTEAFFGQGTRLTVV.

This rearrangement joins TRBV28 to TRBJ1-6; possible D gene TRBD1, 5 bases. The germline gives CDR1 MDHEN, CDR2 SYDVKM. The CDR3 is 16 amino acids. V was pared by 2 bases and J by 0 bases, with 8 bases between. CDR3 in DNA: TGTGCCAGCAGTTTAACGGGGGGCTCCTATAATTCACCCCTCCACTTT. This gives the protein CASSLTGGSYNSPLHF. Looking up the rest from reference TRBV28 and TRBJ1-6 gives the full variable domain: DVKVTQSSRYLVKRTGEKVFLECVQDMDHENMFWYRQDPGLGLRLIYFSYDVKMKEKGDIPEGYSVSREKKERFSLILESASTNQTSMYLCASSLTGGSYNSPLHFGNGTRLTVT.

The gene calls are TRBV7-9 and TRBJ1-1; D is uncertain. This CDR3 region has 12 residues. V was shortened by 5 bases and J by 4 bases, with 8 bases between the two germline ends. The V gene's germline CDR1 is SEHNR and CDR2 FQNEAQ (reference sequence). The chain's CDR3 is CASSMRGTEAFF. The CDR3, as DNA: TGTGCCAGCAGCATGAGAGGCACTGAAGCTTTCTTT.

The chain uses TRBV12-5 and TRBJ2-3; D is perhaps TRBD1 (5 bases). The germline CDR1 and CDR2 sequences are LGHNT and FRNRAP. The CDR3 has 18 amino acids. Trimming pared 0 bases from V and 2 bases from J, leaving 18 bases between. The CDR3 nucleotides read TGTGCTAGTGGTTTGGTAATCTGGACGACAGAGCCCACAGATACGCAGTATTTT. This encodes CASGLVIWTTEPTDTQYF.

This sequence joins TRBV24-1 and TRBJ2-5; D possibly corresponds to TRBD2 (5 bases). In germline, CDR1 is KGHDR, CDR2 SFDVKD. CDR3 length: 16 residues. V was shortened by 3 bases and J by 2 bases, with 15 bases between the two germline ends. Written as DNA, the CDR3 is TGTGCCACCAGTGATCCCGTCATGGACTTGCAAGAGACCCAGTACTTC. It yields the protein CATSDPVMDLQETQYF.

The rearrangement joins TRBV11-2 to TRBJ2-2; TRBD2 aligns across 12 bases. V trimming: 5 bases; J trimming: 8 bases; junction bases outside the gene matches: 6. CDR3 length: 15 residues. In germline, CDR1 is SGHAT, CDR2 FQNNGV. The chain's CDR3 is CASSVTGTSGGELFF. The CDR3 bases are TGTGCCAGCAGCGTAACCGGGACTAGCGGGGGGGAGCTGTTTTTT.

The CDR3 DNA reads TGTGCCAGTAGTATAGGGCAGAGGGTCACAGATACGCAGTATTTT. It translates to CASSIGQRVTDTQYF. This rearrangement joins TRBV19 to TRBJ2-3; a possible D gene is TRBD2 (5 bases). The CDR3 length is 15 residues. V was trimmed by 1 base and J by 2 bases, leaving 10 bases between them. The germline gives CDR1 LNHDA, CDR2 SQIVND (reference sequence).

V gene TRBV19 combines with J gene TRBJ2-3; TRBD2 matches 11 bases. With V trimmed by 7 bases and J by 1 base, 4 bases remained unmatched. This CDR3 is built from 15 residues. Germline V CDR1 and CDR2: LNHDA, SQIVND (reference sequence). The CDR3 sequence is CASKFSGGGTDTQYF. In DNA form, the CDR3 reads TGTGCCAGTAAATTTAGCGGGGGGGGCACAGATACGCAGTATTTT.

Here the CDR3 DNA reads TGTGCCAGCAGTGAAGTAGTCGGTAAACTGTTTTTT. Its translation is CASSEVVGKLFF. The chain uses TRBV6-1 and TRBJ1-4; D gene ambiguous. The germline V gene has CDR1 MNHNS and CDR2 SASEGT. Trimming shortened V by 1 base and J by 11 bases, and 8 bases separated the two germline ends. The CDR3 totals 12 residues.

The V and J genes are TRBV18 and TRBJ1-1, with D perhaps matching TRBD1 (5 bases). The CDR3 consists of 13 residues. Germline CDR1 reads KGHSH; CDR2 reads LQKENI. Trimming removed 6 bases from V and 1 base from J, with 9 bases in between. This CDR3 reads CASSSDRNTEAFF. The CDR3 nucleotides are TGTGCCAGCTCCTCCGACAGGAACACTGAAGCTTTCTTT.

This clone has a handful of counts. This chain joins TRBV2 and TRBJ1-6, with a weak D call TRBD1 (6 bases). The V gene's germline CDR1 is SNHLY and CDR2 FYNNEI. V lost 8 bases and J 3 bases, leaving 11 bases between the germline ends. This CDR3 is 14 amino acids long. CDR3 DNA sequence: TGTGCCAGCCAGACAGGCGTCTATAATTCACCCCTCCACTTT. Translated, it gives CASQTGVYNSPLHF. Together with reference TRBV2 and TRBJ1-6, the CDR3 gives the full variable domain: EPEVTQTPSHQVTQMGQEVILRCVPISNHLYFYWYRQILGQKVEFLVSFYNNEISEKSEIFDDQFSVERPDGSNFTLKIRSTKLEDSAMYFCASQTGVYNSPLHFGNGTRLTVT.

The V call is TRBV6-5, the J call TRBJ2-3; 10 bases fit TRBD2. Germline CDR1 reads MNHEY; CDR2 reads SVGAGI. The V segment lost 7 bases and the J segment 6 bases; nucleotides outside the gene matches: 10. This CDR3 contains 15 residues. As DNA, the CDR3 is TGTGCCAGCACCGCACTCGGTAGCGGGGGGGATACGCAGTATTTT. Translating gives CASTALGSGGDTQYF.

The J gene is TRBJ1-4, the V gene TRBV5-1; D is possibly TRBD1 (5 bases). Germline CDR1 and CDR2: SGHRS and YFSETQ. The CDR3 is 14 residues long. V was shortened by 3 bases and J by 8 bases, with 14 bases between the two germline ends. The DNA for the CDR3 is TGCGCCAGCAGCTCTCAGGGTCCCACCGAAAAACTGTTTTTT. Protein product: CASSSQGPTEKLFF.

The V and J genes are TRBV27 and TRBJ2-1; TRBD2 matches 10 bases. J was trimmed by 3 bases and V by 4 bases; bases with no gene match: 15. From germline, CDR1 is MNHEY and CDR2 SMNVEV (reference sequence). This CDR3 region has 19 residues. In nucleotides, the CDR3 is TGTGCCAGCAGTTCTCGGGGGAAACGACTAGCGGGTATCTACAATGAGCAGTTCTTC. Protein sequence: CASSSRGKRLAGIYNEQFF.

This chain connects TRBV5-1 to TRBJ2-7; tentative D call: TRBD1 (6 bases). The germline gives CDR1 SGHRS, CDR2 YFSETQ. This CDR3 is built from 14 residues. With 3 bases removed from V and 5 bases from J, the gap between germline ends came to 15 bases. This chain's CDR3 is CASSYEQGRNEQYF. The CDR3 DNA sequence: TGCGCCAGCAGCTACGAACAGGGCAGGAACGAGCAGTACTTC.

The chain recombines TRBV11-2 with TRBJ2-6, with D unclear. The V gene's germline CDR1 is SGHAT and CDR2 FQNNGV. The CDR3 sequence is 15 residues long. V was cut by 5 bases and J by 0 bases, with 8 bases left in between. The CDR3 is CASSPQFSGANVLTF. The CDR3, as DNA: TGTGCCAGCAGCCCACAGTTCTCTGGGGCCAACGTCCTGACTTTC.

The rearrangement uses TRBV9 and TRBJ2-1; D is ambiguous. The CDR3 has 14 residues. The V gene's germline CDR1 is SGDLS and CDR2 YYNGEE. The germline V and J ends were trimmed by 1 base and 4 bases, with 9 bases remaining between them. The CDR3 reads CASSVNPTYNEQFF. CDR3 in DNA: TGTGCCAGCAGCGTAAACCCCACATACAATGAGCAGTTCTTC.

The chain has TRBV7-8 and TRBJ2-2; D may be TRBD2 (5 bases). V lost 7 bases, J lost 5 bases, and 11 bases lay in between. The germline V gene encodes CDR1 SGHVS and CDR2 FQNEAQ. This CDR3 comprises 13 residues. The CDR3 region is CASKGVGTGELFF. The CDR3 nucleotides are TGTGCCAGCAAGGGAGTGGGGACCGGGGAGCTGTTTTTT.

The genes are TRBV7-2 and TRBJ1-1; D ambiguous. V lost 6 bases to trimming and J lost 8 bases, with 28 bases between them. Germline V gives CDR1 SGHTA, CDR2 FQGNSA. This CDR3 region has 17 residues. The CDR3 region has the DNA TGTGCCAGCAGGCCCGACCGGGTGGGAGGCCGCTGGGAAGAAGCTTTCTTT. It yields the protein CASRPDRVGGRWEEAFF.

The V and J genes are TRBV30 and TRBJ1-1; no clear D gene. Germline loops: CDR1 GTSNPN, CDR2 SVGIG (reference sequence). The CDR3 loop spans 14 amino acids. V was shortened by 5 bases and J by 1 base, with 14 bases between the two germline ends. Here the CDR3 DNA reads TGTGCCTGGGGGAACCGGGCGGGGAACACTGAAGCTTTCTTT. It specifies CAWGNRAGNTEAFF. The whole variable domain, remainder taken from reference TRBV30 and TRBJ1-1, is SQTIHQWPATLVQPVGSPLSLECTVEGTSNPNLYWYRQAAGRGLQLLFYSVGIGQISSEVPQNLSASRPQDRQFILSSKKLLLSDSGFYLCAWGNRAGNTEAFFGQGTRLTVV.

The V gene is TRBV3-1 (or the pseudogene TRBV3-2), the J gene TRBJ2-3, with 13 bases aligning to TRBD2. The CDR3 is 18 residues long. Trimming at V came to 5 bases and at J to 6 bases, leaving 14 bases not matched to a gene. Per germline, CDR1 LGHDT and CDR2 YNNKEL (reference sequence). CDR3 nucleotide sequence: TGTGCCAGCAGCTTACTGGCTCCCGGGACTAGCGGGGCGGATACGCAGTATTTT. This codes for CASSLLAPGTSGADTQYF.

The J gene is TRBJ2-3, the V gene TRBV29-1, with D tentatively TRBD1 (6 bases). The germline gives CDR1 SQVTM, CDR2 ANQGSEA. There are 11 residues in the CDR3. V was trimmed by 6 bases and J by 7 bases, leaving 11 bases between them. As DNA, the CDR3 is TGCAGCGTCACACAGGGAAATACGCAGTATTTT. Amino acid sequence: CSVTQGNTQYF.